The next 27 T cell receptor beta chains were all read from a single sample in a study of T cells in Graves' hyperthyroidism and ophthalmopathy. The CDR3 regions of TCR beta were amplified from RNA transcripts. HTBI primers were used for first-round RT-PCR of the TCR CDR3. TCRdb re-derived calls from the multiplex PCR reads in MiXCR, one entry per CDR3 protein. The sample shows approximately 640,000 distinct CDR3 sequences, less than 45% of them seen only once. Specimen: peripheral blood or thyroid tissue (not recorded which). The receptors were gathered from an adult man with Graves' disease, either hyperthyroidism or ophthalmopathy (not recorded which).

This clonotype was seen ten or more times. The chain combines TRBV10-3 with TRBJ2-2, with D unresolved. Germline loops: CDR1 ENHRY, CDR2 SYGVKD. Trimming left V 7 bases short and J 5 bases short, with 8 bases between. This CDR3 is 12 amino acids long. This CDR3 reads CAIMMLTGELFF. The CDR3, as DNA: TGTGCCATCATGATGTTGACCGGGGAGCTGTTTTTT.

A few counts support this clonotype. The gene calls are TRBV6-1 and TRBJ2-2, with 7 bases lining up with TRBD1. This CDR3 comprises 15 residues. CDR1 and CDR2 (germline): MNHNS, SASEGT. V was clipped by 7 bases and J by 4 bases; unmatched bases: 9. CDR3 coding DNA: TGTGCCAGCAACTCCGGGACAGATAGCACCGGGGAGCTGTTTTTT. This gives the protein CASNSGTDSTGELFF.

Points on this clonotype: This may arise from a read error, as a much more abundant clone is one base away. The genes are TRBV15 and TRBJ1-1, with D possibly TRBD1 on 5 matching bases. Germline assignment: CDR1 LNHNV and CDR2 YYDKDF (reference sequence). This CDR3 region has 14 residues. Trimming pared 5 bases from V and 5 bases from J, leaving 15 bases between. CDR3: CATSGGLGTTEAFF. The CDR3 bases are TGTGCCACCAGCGGAGGGTTGGGGACGACTGAAGCTTTCTTT.

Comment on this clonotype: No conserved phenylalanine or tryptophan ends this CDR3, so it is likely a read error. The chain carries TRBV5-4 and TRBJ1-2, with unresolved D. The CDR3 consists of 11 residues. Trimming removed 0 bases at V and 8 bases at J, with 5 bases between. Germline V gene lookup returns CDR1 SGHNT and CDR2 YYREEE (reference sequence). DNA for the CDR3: TGTGCCAGCAGCTTGGTCGGAGGCTACACCCTC. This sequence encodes CASSLVGGYTL.

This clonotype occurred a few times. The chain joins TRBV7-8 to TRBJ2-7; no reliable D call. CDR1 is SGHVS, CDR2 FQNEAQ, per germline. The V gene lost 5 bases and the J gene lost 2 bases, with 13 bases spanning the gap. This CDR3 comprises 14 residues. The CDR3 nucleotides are TGTGCCAGCAGCGACCGCCTAGGAACCTACGAGCAGTACTTC. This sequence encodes CASSDRLGTYEQYF.

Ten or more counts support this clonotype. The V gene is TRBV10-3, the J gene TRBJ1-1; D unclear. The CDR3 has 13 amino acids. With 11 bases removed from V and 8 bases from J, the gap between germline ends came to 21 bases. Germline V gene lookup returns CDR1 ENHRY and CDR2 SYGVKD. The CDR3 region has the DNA TGTGCCCATCGGCAGGCCGAGTATGGGGAAGCTTTCTTT. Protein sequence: CAHRQAEYGEAFF.

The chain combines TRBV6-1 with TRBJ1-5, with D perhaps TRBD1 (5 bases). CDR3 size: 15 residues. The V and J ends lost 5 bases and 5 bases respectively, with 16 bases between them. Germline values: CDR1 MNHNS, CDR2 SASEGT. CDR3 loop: CASSWDQRRDQPQHF. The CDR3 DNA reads TGTGCCAGCAGTTGGGACCAAAGGAGGGATCAGCCCCAGCATTTT.

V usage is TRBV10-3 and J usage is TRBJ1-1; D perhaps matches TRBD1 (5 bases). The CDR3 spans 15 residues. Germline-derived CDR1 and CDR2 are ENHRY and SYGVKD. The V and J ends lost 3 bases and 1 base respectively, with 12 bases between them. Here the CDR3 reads CAISDSGTGNTEAFF. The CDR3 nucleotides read TGTGCCATCAGTGATAGCGGGACGGGGAACACTGAAGCTTTCTTT.

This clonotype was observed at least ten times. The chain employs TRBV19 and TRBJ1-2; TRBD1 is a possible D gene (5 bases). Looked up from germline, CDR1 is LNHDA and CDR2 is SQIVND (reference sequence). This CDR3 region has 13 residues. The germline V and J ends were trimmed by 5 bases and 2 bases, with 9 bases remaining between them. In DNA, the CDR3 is TGTGCCAGTAGTGGACACGGGAACTATGGCTACACCTTC. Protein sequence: CASSGHGNYGYTF.

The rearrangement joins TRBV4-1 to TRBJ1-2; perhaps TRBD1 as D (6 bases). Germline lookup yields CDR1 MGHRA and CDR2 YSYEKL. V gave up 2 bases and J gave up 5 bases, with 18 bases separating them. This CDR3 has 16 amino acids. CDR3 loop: CASSQPEQGLRYGYTF. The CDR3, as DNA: TGCGCCAGCAGCCAACCAGAACAGGGTTTGAGGTATGGCTACACCTTC.

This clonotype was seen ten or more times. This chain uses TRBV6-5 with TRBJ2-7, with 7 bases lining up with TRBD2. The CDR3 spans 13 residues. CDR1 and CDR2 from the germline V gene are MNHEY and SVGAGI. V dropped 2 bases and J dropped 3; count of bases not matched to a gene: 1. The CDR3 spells CASSYTGGYEQYF. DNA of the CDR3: TGTGCCAGCAGTTACACGGGGGGCTACGAGCAGTACTTC.

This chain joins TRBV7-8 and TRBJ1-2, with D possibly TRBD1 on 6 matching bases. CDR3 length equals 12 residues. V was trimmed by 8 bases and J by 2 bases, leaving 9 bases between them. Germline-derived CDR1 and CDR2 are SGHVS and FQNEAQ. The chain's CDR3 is CASQDRNYGYTF. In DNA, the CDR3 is TGTGCCAGCCAGGACAGAAACTATGGCTACACCTTC.

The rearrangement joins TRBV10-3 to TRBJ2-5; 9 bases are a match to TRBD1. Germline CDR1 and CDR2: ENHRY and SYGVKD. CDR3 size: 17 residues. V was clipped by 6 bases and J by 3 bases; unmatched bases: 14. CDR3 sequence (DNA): TGTGCCATCAGAGGGGACAGGGACAGGACCGAGAAAGAGACCCAGTACTTC. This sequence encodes CAIRGDRDRTEKETQYF.

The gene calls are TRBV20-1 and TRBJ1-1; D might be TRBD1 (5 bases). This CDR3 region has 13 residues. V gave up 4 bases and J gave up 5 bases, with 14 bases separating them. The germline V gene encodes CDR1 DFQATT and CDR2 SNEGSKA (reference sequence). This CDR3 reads CSAKSGRKTEAFF. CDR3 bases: TGCAGTGCTAAGTCAGGGCGTAAAACTGAAGCTTTCTTT.

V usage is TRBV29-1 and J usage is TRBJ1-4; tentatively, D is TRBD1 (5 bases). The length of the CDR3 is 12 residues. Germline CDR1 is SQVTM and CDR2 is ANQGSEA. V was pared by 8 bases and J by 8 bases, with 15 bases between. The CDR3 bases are TGCAGCTTGGACCAAAGGGGCGAAAAACTGTTTTTT. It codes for CSLDQRGEKLFF.

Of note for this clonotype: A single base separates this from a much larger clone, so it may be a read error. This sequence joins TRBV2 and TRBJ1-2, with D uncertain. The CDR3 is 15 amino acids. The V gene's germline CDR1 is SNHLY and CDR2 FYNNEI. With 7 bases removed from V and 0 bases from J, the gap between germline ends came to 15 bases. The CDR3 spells CASKGIRSTNYGYTF. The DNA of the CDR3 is TGTGCCAGCAAGGGCATCCGATCCACTAACTATGGCTACACCTTC.

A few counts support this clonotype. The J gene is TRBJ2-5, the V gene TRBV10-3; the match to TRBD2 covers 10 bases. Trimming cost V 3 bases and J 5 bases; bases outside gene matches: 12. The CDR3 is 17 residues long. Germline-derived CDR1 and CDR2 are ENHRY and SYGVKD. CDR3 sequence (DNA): TGTGCCATCAGTGAACCCACTAGCGGGGCAATGAAGGAGACCCAGTACTTC. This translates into CAISEPTSGAMKETQYF.

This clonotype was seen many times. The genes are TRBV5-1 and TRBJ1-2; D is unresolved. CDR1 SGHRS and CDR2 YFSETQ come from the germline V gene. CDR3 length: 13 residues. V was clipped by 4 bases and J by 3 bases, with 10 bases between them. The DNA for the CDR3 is TGCGCCAGCAGCACGCGAGGTGACTATGGCTACACCTTC. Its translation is CASSTRGDYGYTF.

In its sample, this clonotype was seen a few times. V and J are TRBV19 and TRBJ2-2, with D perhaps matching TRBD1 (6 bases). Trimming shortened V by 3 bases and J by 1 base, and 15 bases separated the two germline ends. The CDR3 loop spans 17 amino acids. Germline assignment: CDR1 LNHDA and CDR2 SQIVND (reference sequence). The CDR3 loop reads CASSIGVGTLNTGELFF. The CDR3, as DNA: TGTGCCAGTAGTATCGGGGTCGGGACACTGAACACCGGGGAGCTGTTTTTT.

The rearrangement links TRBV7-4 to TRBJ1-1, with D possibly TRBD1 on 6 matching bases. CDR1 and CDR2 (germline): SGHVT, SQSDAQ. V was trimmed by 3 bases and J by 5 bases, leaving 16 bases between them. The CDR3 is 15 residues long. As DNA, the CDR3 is TGTGCCAGCAGCTTTGAGGGAGGGGGGCGAACTGAAGCTTTCTTT. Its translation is CASSFEGGGRTEAFF.

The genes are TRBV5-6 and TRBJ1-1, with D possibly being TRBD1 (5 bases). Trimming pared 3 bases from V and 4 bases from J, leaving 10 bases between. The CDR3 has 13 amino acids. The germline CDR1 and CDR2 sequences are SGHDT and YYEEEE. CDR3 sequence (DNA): TGTGCCAGCAGCTCGGGACCCCTCACTGAAGCTTTCTTT. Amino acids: CASSSGPLTEAFF.

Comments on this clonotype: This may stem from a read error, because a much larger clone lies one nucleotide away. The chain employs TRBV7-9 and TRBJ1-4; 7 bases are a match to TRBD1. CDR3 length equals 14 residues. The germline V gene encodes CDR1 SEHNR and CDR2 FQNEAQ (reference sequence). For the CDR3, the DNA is TGTGCCAGCAGCAAAGACAGGGCGAATGAAAAACCGTTTTTT. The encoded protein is CASSKDRANEKPFF.

CDR3 loop: CASTLGGGQETQYF. Here the CDR3 DNA reads TGCGCCAGCACCCTCGGTGGGGGCCAAGAGACCCAGTACTTC. This chain links TRBV10-2 with TRBJ2-5; D is perhaps TRBD1 or TRBD2 (5 bases each). Per the germline V gene, CDR1 is WSHSY and CDR2 is SAAADI. This CDR3 has 14 amino acids. The V end lost 7 bases, the J end lost 1 base, and 13 bases lay between the germline ends.

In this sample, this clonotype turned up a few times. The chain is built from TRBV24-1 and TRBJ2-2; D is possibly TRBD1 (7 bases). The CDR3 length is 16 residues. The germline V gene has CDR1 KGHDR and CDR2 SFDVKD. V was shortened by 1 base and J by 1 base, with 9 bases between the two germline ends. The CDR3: CATSDFRGENTGELFF. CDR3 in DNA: TGTGCCACCAGTGATTTCAGGGGGGAGAACACCGGGGAGCTGTTTTTT.

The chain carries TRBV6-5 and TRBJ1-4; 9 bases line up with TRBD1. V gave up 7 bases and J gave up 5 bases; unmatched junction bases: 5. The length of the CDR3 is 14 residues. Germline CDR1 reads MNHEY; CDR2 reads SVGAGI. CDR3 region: CASTTGGGNEKLFF. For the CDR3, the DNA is TGTGCCAGCACTACAGGGGGCGGGAATGAAAAACTGTTTTTT.

The CDR3 region is CSAEAAGGNEKLFF. Written as DNA, the CDR3 is TGCAGTGCCGAGGCGGCAGGGGGTAATGAAAAACTGTTTTTT. V and J are TRBV20-1 and TRBJ1-4, with 7 bases fitting TRBD1. Germline V gene sequence: CDR1 DFQATT, CDR2 SNEGSKA (reference sequence). Trimming took 6 bases from V and 4 from J; bases not matched to a gene: 8. This CDR3 region has 14 residues.

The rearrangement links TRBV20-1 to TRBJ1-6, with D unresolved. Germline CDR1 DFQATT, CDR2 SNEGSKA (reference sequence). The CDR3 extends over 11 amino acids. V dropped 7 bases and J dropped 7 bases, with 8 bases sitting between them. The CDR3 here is CSGPGNSPLHF. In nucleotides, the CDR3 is TGCAGTGGGCCGGGAAATTCACCCCTCCACTTT.